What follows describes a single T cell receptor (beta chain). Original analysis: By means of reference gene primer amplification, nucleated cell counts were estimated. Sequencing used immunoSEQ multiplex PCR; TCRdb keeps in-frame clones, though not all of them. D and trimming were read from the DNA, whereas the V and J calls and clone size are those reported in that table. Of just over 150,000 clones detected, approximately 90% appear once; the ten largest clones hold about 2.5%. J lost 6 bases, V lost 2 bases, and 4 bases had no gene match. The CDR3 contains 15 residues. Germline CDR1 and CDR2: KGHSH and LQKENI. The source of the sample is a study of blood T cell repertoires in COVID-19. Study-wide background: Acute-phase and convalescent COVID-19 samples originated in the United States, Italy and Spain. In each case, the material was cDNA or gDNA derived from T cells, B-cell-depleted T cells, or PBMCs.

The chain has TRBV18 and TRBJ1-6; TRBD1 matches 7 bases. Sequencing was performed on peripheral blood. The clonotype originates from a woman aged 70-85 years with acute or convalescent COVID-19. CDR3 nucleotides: TGTGCCAGCTCACCATCACAGGGGTCTAATTCACCCCTCCACTTT. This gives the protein CASSPSQGSNSPLHF.